This TCR beta chain was captured in a study of cytomegalovirus exposure and HLA in healthy donors. About this clone: Its antigen is as yet unknown.

Trimming at V came to 0 bases and at J to 6 bases, leaving 5 bases not matched to a gene. The CDR3 spans 15 residues. Looked up from germline, CDR1 is LGHNA and CDR2 is YSLEER. Generated by immunoSEQ multiplex PCR, the TCRdb table keeps only in-frame clones and is missing some. The table has roughly 130,000 clones, about nine tenths seen once. Whole-study findings and limits: The CMV antigen specificity of a few CMV-associated chains was confirmed through in vitro analysis. The study recorded 164 TCR beta chains that were cytomegalovirus-associated. Cytomegalovirus status was reportedly diagnosed by the classifier with high sensitivity and specificity.

V gene TRBV4-3 combines with J gene TRBJ1-5; 7 bases fit TRBD1. The sample was PBMCs. This TCR was recovered from a man younger than 45 in good health and CMV-seronegative. In DNA form, the CDR3 reads TGCGCCAGCAGCCAAGACAGGGGGGTAAGTCAGCCCCAGCATTTT. Translated: CASSQDRGVSQPQHF.